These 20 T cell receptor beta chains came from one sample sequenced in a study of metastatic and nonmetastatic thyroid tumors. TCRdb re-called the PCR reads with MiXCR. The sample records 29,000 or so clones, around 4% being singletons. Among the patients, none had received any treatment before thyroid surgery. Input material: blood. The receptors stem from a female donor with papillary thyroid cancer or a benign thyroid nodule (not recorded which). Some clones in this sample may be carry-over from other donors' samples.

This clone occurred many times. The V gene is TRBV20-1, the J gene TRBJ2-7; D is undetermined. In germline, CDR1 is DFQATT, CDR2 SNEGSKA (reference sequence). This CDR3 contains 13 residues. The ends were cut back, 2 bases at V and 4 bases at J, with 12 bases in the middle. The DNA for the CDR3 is TGCAGTGCTAGACCTAGAGGTTCTTACGAGCAGTACTTC. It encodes CSARPRGSYEQYF.

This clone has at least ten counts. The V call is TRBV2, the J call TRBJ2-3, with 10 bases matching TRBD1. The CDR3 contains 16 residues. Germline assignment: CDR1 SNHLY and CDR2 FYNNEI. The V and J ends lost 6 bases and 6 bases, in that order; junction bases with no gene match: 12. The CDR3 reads CASSPRWTGGVDTQYF. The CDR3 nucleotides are TGTGCCAGCAGCCCGAGATGGACAGGGGGAGTGGATACGCAGTATTTT.

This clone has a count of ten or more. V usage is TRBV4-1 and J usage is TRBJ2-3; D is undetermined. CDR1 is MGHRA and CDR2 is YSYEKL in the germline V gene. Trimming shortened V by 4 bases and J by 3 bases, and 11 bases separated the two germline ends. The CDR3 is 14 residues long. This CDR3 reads CASSPNAPTDTQYF. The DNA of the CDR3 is TGCGCCAGCAGCCCGAACGCTCCTACAGATACGCAGTATTTT.

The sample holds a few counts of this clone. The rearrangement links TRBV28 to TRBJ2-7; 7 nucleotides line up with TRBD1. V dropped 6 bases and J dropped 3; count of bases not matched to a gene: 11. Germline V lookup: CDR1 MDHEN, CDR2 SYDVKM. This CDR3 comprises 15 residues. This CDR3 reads CASRYPTGNVYEQYF. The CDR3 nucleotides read TGTGCCAGCAGATACCCGACAGGGAACGTCTACGAGCAGTACTTC.

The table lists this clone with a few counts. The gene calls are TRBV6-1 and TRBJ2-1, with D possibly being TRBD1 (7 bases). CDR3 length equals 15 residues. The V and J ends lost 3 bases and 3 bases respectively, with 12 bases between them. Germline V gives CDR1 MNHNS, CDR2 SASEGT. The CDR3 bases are TGTGCCAGCAGTGACGGAGGGGGCAGCTACAATGAGCAGTTCTTC. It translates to CASSDGGGSYNEQFF.

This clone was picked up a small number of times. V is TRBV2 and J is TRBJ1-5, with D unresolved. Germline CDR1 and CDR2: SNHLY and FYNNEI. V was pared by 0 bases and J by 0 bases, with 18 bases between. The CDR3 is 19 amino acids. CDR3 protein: CASSEALGPGWHSNQPQHF. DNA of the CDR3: TGTGCCAGCAGTGAAGCGCTCGGTCCGGGGTGGCATAGCAATCAGCCCCAGCATTTT.

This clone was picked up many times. CDR3 coding DNA: TGTGCCAGCAGCCACGCCGGACAGGCTATCTATGGCTACACCTTC. Residues: CASSHAGQAIYGYTF. The rearrangement links TRBV7-9 to TRBJ1-2; TRBD1 matches 7 bases. CDR1 SEHNR and CDR2 FQNEAQ come from the germline V gene (reference sequence). Losses at the gene ends were 5 bases for V and 4 bases for J; bases not matched to a gene: 10. This CDR3 comprises 15 residues.

CDR3 nucleotide sequence: TGTGCCAGCATAAGTACGGATGTTTATACAGCGTTCTTT. Translated, it gives CASISTDVYTAFF. The V call is TRBV28, the J call TRBJ1-1; D gene unclear. This CDR3 is built from 13 residues. Per germline, CDR1 MDHEN and CDR2 SYDVKM. V was pared by 7 bases and J by 14 bases, with 23 bases between.

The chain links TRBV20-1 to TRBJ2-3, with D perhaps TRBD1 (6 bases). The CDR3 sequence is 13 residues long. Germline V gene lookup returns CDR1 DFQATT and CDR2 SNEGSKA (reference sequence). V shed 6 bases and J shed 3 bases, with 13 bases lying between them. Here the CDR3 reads CSAQGLKTDTQYF. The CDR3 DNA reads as TGCAGTGCCCAGGGGCTTAAAACAGATACGCAGTATTTT.

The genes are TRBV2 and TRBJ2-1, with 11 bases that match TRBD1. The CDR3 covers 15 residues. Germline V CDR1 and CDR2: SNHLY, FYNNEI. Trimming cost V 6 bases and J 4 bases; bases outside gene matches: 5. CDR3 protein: CASSGQGAPYNEQFF. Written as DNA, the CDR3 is TGTGCCAGCAGCGGACAGGGGGCTCCATACAATGAGCAGTTCTTC.

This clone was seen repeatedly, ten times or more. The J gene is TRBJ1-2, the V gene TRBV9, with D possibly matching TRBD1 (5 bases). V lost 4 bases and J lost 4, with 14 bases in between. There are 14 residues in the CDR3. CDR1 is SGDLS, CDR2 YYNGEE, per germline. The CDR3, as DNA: TGTGCCAGCAGCAACGACCGGGGGGTCTATGGCTACACCTTC. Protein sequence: CASSNDRGVYGYTF.

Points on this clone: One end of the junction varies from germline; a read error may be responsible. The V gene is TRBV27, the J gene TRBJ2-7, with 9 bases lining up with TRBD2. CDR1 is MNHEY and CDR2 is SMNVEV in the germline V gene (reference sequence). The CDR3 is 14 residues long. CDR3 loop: CASSLGGTSYKQYF. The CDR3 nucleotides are TGTGCCAGCAGTTTGGGGGGGACTAGCTACAAGCAGTACTTC.

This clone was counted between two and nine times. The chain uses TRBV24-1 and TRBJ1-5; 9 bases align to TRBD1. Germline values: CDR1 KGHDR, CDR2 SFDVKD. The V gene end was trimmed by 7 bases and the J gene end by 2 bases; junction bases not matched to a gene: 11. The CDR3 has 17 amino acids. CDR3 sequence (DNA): TGTGCCACCAGGGGGACAGGGTCGGCGTGTGGCAATCAGCCCCAGCATTTT. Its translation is CATRGTGSACGNQPQHF.

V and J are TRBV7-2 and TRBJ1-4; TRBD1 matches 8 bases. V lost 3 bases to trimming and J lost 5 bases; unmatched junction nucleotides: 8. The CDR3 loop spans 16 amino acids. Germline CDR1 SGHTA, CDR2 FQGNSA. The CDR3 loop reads CASSLGPGTGNEKLFF. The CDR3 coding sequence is TGTGCCAGCAGCTTGGGCCCGGGGACAGGAAATGAAAAACTGTTTTTT.

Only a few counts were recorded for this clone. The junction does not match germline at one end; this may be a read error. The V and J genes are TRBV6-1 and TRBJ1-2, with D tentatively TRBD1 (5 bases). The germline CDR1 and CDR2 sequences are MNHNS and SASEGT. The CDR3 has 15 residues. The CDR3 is CASSEMTGLNYGHTF. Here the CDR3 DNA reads TGTGCCAGCAGCGAAATGACGGGACTAAACTATGGCCACACCTTC.

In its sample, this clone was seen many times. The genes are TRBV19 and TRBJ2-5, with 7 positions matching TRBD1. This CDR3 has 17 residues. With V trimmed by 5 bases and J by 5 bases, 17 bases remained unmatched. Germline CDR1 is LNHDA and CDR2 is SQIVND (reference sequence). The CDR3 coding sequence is TGTGCCAGTAGTCCAAGGTCCCCCGACAGGGTAGTGGAGACCCAGTACTTC. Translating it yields CASSPRSPDRVVETQYF.

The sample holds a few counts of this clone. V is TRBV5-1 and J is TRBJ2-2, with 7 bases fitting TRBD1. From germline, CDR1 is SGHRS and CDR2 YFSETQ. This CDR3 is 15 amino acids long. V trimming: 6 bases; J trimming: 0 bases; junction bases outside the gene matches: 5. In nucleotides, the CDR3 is TGCGCCAGCAATGCCGGGACAGCGAACACCGGGGAGCTGTTTTTT. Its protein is CASNAGTANTGELFF.

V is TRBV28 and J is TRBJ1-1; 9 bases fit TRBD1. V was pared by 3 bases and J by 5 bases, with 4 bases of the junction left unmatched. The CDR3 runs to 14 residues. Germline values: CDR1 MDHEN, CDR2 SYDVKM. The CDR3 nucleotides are TGTGCCAGCAGTTTGCACAGGGGGCTAACTGAAGCTTTCTTT. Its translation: CASSLHRGLTEAFF.

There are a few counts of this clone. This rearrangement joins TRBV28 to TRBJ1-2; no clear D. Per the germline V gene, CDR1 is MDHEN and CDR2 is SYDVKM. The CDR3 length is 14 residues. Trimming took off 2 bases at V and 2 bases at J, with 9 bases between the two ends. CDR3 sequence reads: CASSLGGENYGYTF. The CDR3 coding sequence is TGTGCCAGCAGTTTAGGAGGAGAGAACTATGGCTACACCTTC.

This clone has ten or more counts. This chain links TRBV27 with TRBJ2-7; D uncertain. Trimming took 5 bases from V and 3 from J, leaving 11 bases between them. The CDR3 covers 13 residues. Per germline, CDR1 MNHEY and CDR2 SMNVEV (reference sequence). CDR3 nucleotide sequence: TGTGCCAGCAGTCCTCGCATAGACTACGAGCAGTACTTC. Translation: CASSPRIDYEQYF.